These T cell receptor beta chains were read from a single sample in a study of T cell repertoires in cytomegalovirus infection. MiXCR was run by TCRdb on the reads, yielding one entry per CDR3 protein. The table shows 150,000 to 200,000 distinct CDR3 sequences, with over 15% occurring only once. Sequencing was carried out using CD8+ T cells from PBMCs. Receptor source: a human donor in good health (CMV status not recorded). Some clones in this sample may be carry-over from other donors' samples. The CDR3 runs from the conserved cysteine through the conserved F or W.

j_call v_call cdr3_aa
TRBJ2-1 TRBV27 CASRKRGLTEQFF
TRBJ1-1 TRBV19 CASSTYRNTEAFF
TRBJ1-5 TRBV11-2 CASSLVPGGNQPQHF
TRBJ2-3 TRBV7-2 CASSDRSASSTDTQYF
TRBJ1-1 TRBV9 CASSVDRSNTEAFF
TRBJ1-1 TRBV6-2/TRBV6-3 CASSYSGSGGTEAFF
TRBJ2-1 TRBV6-2/TRBV6-3 CASSLRPAGSAYNEQFF
TRBJ2-1 TRBV7-6 CASSLRTGEGSYNEQFF
TRBJ2-1 TRBV6-2/TRBV6-3 CASSYLADQATLLREIYEQFF
TRBJ2-7 TRBV2 CASSEGRALQEQYF
TRBJ1-1 TRBV4-1 CASSQGPMNTEAFF
TRBJ2-1 TRBV19 CASSKGYYNEQFF
TRBJ2-1 TRBV7-9 CASSFKTSGGDSYNEQFF
TRBJ2-1 TRBV7-9 CASSLAGQSRVDEQFF
TRBJ2-1 TRBV11-2 CASSLPRGGNNEQFF
TRBJ2-1 TRBV24-1 CATSDSSRDISEQFF
TRBJ1-2 TRBV6-2/TRBV6-3 CASSYLGPTMGYGYTF
TRBJ2-1 TRBV6-5 CASSPGRGQREQFF
TRBJ2-1 TRBV7-6 CASTRLGDGYNEQFF
TRBJ2-4 TRBV6-2/TRBV6-3 CASSPGYYQYF
TRBJ2-2 TRBV7-9 CASSTRTSGGDWTGELFF
TRBJ1-1 TRBV7-2 CASSFFNSNTEAFF
TRBJ2-1 TRBV19 CASTEGLAARNEQFF
TRBJ2-2 TRBV7-8 CASSLQWAAGELFF
TRBJ2-3 TRBV6-5 CASSSRTGGADTQYF
TRBJ2-5 TRBV6-5 CASSTQGKGQETQYF
TRBJ2-1 TRBV12-5 CASALSGFDEQFF
TRBJ2-2 TRBV7-9 CASSHASPGQGGDGELFF
TRBJ2-7 TRBV6-6 CASSYLSVGPTKQSYEQYF
TRBJ2-2 TRBV4-3 CASSQRRGFANTGELFF
TRBJ2-3 TRBV13 CASSSDDRGLLETQYF
TRBJ2-1 TRBV13 CASSWVASGYNEQFF
TRBJ2-1 TRBV11-2 CASSLDGIGLAGWEDEQFF
TRBJ1-5 TRBV15 CATSSGREGVHQPQHF
TRBJ2-7 TRBV6-2/TRBV6-3 CATGRPQGIYEQYF
TRBJ2-3 TRBV7-2 CASSLPGTSVYTDTQYF
TRBJ1-2 TRBV19 CASSQQDPANYGYTF
TRBJ2-5 TRBV28 CASSLSAGAPGETQYF
TRBJ1-1 TRBV10-2 CASSKTGGGTEAFF
TRBJ2-6 TRBV7-9 CASPGASNVLTF
TRBJ2-2 TRBV19 CASSIEGTGNTGELFF
TRBJ2-1 TRBV6-2/TRBV6-3 CASSYSPSGSGRNSFSYNEQFF
TRBJ2-5 TRBV6-8 CASSTGILGQETQYF
TRBJ2-7 TRBV29-1 CSVEWDSDSYEQYF
TRBJ1-2 TRBV29-1 CSVYGLSTHRQSNYGYTF
TRBJ2-3 TRBV28 CASSSSGLSDSTDTQYF
TRBJ2-7 TRBV28 CASSREPYEQYF
TRBJ2-1 TRBV19 CASSIARSGYNEQFF
TRBJ1-2 TRBV5-4 CASSLDRGTGENYGYTF
TRBJ1-1 TRBV12-3/TRBV12-4 CASSPVPKPTEAFF
TRBJ2-6 TRBV7-9 CASSLGDSQGGANVLTF
TRBJ1-5 TRBV7-8 CASSIRRGQSNQPQHF
TRBJ2-2 TRBV29-1 CSVVIGVTGELFF
TRBJ2-3 TRBV29-1 CSVDRYTDTQYF
TRBJ2-5 TRBV7-2 CASSPWEIAEETQYF
TRBJ2-1 TRBV4-3 CASSQAPGTRGNEQFF
TRBJ2-1 TRBV20-1 CSARDSGFAANNEQFF
TRBJ1-1 TRBV7-6 CASSRPKDLWNTEAFF
TRBJ1-1 TRBV6-5 CASSYGRDTEAFF